Given below is one T cell receptor (beta chain) in context. Antigen: not known. This sample was included in a study of shared clonotypes between healthy human individuals. General observations from the study: Few donors limited the genetic and exposure-history diversity represented.

Produced via immunoSEQ multiplex PCR; TCRdb's table is partial and in-frame only. Of around 2.1 million clones in the sample, about 92% were seen once. CD45RO-negative cells were positively selected for CCR7, leaving out terminally differentiated effector memory CD45RA+ cells. There were only Caucasian adults among the donors, and all lived in Nashville, Tennessee. The sequencing sample was made of naive CD8+ T cells from PBMCs. The TCR was taken from a young man in good health. Some clones in this sample may be carry-over from other donors' samples.

The CDR3 coding sequence is TGTGCCAGCAGCTTAGCGGGAGGGCCCTCCACAGATACGCAGTATTTT. Translation: CASSLAGGPSTDTQYF. The rearrangement uses TRBV11-2 and TRBJ2-3; 8 bases agree with TRBD2. The CDR3 sequence is 16 residues long. CDR1 and CDR2 (germline): SGHAT, FQNNGV. V shed 1 base and J 2 bases; nucleotides not matched to a gene: 5. Complete variable domain (other parts from reference TRBV11-2 and TRBJ2-3): EAGVAQSPRYKIIEKRQSVAFWCNPISGHATLYWYQQILGQGPKLLIQFQNNGVVDDSQLPKDRFSAERLKGVDSTLKIQPAKLEDSAVYLCASSLAGGPSTDTQYFGPGTRLTVL.